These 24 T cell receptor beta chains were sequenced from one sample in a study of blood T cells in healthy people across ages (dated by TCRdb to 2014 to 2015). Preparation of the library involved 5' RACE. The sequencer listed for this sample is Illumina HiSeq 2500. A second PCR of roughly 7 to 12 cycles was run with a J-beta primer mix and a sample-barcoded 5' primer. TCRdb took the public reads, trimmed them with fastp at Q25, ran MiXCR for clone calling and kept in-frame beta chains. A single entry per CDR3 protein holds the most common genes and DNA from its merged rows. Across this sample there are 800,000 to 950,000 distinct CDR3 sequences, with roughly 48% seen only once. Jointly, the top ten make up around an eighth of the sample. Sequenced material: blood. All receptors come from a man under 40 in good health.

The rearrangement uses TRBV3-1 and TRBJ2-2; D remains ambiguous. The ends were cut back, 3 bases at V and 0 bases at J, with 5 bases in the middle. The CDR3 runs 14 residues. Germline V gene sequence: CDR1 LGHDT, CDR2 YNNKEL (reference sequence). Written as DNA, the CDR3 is TGTGCCAGCAGCCAGACATCGAACACCGGGGAGCTGTTTTTT. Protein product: CASSQTSNTGELFF.

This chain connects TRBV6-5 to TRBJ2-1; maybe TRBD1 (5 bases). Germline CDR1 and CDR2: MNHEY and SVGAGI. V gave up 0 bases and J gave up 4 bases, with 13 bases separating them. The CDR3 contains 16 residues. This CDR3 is CASSYSPRAGYNEQFF. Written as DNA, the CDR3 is TGTGCCAGCAGTTACTCTCCTCGTGCAGGGTACAATGAGCAGTTCTTC.

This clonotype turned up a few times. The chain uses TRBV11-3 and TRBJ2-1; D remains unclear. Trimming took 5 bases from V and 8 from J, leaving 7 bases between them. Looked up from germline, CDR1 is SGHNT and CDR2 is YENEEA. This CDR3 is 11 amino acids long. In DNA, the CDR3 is TGTGCCAGCAGCCTACTCCATGAGCAGTTCTTC. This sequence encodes CASSLLHEQFF.

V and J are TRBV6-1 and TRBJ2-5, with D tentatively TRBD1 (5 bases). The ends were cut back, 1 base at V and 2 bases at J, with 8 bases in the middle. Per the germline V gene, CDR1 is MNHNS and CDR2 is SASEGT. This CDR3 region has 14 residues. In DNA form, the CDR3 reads TGTGCCAGCAGTGAAGTAACAGGTCAAGAGACCCAGTACTTC. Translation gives CASSEVTGQETQYF.

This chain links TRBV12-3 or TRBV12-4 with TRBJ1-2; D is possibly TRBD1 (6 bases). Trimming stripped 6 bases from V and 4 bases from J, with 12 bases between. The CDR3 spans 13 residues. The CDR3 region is CASSQGRVYGYTF. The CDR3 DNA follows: TGTGCCAGCAGCCAGGGGCGGGTCTATGGCTACACCTTC.

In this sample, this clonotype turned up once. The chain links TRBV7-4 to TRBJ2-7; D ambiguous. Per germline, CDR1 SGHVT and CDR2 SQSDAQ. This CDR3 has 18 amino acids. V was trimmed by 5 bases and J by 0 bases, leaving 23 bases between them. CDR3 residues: CASSPTSMSGRTSYEQYF. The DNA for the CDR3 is TGTGCCAGCAGCCCAACGTCCATGTCCGGCCGCACCTCCTACGAGCAGTACTTC.

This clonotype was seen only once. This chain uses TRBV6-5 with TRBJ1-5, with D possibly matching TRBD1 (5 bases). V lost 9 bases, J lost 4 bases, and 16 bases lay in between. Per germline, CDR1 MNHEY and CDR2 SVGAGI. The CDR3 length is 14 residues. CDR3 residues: CASSQGPPNQPQHF. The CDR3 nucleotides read TGTGCCAGTAGCCAGGGACCGCCGAATCAGCCCCAGCATTTT.

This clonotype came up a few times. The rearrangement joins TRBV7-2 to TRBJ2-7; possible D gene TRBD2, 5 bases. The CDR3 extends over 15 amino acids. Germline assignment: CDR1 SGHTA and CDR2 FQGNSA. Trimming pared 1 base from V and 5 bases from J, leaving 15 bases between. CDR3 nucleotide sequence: TGTGCCAGCAGCTTAGATCGGGCCCGGGGAGACGAGCAGTACTTC. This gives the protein CASSLDRARGDEQYF.

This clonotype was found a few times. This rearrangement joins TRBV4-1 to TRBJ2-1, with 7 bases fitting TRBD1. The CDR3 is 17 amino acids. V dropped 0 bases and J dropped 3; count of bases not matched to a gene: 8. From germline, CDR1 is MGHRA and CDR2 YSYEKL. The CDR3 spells CASSQDHRDSYYNEQFF. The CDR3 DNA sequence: TGCGCCAGCAGCCAAGATCATAGGGACAGCTACTACAATGAGCAGTTCTTC.

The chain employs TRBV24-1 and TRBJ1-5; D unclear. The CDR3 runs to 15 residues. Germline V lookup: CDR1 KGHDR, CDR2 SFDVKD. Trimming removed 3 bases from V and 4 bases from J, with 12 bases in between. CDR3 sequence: CATSDATGFNQPQHF. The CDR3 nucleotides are TGTGCCACCAGTGATGCGACCGGCTTTAATCAGCCCCAGCATTTT.

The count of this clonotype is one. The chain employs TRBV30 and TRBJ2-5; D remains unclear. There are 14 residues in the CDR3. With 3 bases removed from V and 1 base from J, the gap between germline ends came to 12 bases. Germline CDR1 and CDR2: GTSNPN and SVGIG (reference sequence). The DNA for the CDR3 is TGTGCCTGGAGCGCCCCGGTCGCCCAAGAGACCCAGTACTTC. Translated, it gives CAWSAPVAQETQYF.

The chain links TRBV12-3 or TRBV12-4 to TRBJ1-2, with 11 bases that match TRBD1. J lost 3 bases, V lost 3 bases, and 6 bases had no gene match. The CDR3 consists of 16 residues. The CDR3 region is CASSFADRGQDYGYTF. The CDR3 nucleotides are TGTGCCAGCAGTTTCGCGGACAGGGGGCAGGACTATGGCTACACCTTC.

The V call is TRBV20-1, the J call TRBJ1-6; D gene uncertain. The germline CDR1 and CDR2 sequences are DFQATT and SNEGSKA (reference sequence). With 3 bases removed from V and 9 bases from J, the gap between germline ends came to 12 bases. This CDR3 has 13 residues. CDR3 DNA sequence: TGCAGTGCTAGCTCAAGGGATTCTTCACCCCTCCACTTT. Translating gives CSASSRDSSPLHF.

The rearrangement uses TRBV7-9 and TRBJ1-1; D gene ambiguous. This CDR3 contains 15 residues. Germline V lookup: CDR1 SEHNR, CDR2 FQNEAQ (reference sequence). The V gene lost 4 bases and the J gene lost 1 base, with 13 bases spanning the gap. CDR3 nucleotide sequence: TGTGCCAGCAGCTCCCTGGGAGGGTCGAACACTGAAGCTTTCTTT. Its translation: CASSSLGGSNTEAFF.

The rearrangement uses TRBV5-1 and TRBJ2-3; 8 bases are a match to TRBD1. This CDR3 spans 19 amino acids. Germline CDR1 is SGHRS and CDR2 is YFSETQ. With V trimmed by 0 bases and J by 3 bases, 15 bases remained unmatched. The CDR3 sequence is CASSLDATGEEVSTDTQYF. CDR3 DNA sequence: TGCGCCAGCAGCTTGGATGCGACAGGGGAAGAGGTTTCTACAGATACGCAGTATTTT.

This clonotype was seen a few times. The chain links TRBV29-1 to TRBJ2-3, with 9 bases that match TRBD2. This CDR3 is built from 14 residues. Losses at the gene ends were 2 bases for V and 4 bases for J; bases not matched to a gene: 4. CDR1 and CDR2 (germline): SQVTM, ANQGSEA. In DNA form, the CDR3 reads TGCAGCGTTGAATTGCGGGGGGGCCCAGATACGCAGTATTTT. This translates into CSVELRGGPDTQYF.

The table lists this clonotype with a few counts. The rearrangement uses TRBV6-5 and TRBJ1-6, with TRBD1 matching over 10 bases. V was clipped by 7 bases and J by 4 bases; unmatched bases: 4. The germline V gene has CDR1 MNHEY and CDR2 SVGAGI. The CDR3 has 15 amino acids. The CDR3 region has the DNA TGTGCCAGCAACATGGGACAGGGGTATAATTCACCCCTCCACTTT. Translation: CASNMGQGYNSPLHF.

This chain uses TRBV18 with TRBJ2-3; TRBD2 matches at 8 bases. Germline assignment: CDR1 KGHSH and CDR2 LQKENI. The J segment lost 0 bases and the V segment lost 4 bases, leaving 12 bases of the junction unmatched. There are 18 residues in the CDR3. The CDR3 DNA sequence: TGTGCCAGCTCACTACGGAGCACTAGCGGTACTAGCACAGATACGCAGTATTTT. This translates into CASSLRSTSGTSTDTQYF.

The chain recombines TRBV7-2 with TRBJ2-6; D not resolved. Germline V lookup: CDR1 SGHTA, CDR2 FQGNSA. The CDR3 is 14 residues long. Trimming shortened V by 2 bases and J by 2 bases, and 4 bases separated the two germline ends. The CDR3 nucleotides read TGTGCCAGCAGCTTATTTGCTGGGGCCAACGTCCTGACTTTC. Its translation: CASSLFAGANVLTF.

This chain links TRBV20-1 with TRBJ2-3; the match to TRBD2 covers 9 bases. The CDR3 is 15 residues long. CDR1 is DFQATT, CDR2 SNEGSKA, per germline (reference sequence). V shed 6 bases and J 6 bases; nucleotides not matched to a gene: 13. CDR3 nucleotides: TGCAGTGCCTCGGACCCCCGACTAGCGGCCGATACGCAGTATTTT. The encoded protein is CSASDPRLAADTQYF.

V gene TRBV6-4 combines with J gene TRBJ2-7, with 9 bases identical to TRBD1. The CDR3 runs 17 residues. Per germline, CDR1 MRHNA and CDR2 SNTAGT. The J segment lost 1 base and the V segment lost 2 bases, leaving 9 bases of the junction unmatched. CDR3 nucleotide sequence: TGTGCCAGCAGTGACCTTTACCGGGACAGGGCATCCTACGAGCAGTACTTC. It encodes CASSDLYRDRASYEQYF.

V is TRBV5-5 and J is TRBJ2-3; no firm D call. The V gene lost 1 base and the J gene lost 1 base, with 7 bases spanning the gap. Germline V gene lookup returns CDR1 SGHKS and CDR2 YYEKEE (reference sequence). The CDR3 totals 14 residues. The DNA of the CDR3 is TGTGCCAGCAGCTTGCCGTGGGGCACAGATACGCAGTATTTT. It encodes CASSLPWGTDTQYF.

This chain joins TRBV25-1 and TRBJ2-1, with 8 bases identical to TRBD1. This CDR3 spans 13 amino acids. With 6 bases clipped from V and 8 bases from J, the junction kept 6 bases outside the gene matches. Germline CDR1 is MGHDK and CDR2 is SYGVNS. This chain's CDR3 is CASRTRQGHEQFF. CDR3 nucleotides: TGTGCCAGCAGAACACGACAGGGGCATGAGCAGTTCTTC.

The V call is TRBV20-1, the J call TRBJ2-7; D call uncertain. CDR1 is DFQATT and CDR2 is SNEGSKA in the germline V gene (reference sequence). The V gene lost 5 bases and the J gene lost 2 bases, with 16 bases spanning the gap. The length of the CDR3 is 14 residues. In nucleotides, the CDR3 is TGCAGTGCTTTAATATCCCATTACGCCTACGAGCAGTACTTC. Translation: CSALISHYAYEQYF.